One and the same sample provided the 27 T cell receptor beta chains below, sequenced in a study of T cells in women clearing cervical HPV infection. Only in-frame clones appear in the TCRdb table, and some are missing; sequencing was by immunoSEQ multiplex PCR. This repertoire includes roughly 32,000 clones. The sample was blood buffy coat. The receptors originated from a woman aged 18 to 75 with a cervical HPV16 infection that either progressed to CIN3+ or cleared (not recorded which).

Comments on this clone: The sequence runs out 3 residues before the end of the CDR3; the remainder is reconstructed from the germline J gene. This chain joins TRBV19 and TRBJ2-1, with 9 bases that match TRBD1. In germline, CDR1 is LNHDA, CDR2 SQIVND (reference sequence). V shed 5 bases, J shed 8 bases, and the junction held 10 bases outside the gene matches. There are 15 residues in the CDR3. Partial CDR3 DNA: TGTGCCAGTAGTTCCAGACAGGGGGGCGCTGATGAG. As protein: CASSSRQGGADE. The whole CDR3 reads CASSSRQGGADEQFF.

For this clone: The sequenced fragment ends 3 residues before the CDR3 boundary, so the rest is inferred from the germline J gene. This sequence joins TRBV29-1 and TRBJ2-7; D remains unclear. Germline loops: CDR1 SQVTM, CDR2 ANQGSEA. Trimming took off 5 bases at V and 0 bases at J, with 11 bases between the two ends. The CDR3 is 13 residues long. CDR3 DNA, as far as it was read: TGCAGCGTTTTGAAACAGTTCTCCTACGAG. Protein: CSVLKQFSYE. The whole CDR3 reads CSVLKQFSYEQYF.

Regarding this clone: The read gets to within 3 residues of the CDR3 end, and the germline J gene fills in the rest. The gene calls are TRBV2 and TRBJ2-5; D is uncertain. Germline loops: CDR1 SNHLY, CDR2 FYNNEI. This CDR3 has 13 amino acids. Trimming stripped 6 bases from V and 5 bases from J, with 13 bases between. Partial CDR3 DNA: TGTGCCAGCAGCCCCCGCCAAAGGGAGACC. It specifies CASSPRQRET. The CDR3 reads in full as CASSPRQRETQYF.

Comment on this clone: The read comes to an end 3 residues before the CDR3 does, leaving the germline J gene to fill in the end. The chain couples TRBV5-1 to TRBJ2-1, with TRBD2 identical over 12 bases. CDR3 length: 16 amino acids. The trim removed 4 bases at V and 6 bases at J, leaving 8 bases unmatched. Germline loops: CDR1 SGHRS, CDR2 YFSETQ. The part of the CDR3 DNA that was read is TGCGCCAGCAGCCTCTCCCTAGCGGGAGGGACCAATGAG. This gives the protein CASSLSLAGGTNE. The CDR3 as a whole reads CASSLSLAGGTNEQFF.

About this clone: The read is 3 residues too short to cover the CDR3 end, so that end is filled in from the germline J gene. The V and J genes are TRBV30 and TRBJ2-2; TRBD1 is a possible D gene (5 bases). CDR3 length equals 12 residues. In germline, CDR1 is GTSNPN, CDR2 SVGIG (reference sequence). CDR3 loop: CAWGITGEKLFF. CDR3 DNA (partial): TGTGCCTGGGGAATTACAGGTGAAAAG.

As concerns this clone: The CDR3 end is not reached by the read, which stops 3 residues before it; the germline J gene fills it in. The chain employs TRBV7-8 and TRBJ1-2, with unresolved D. This CDR3 region has 16 residues. V was clipped by 2 bases and J by 1 base, with 14 bases between them. The germline V gene encodes CDR1 SGHVS and CDR2 FQNEAQ. This CDR3 is CASSLSGGNNNYGYTF. CDR3 DNA, as far as it was read: TGTGCCAGCAGCTTAAGTGGCGGGAACAATAACTATGGC.

Note on this clone: The missing CDR3 end, 3 residues past where the read stops, is filled in from the germline J gene. V and J are TRBV5-1 and TRBJ1-3; a possible D gene is TRBD1 (6 bases). V gave up 4 bases and J gave up 0 bases, with 11 bases separating them. The CDR3 sequence is 15 residues long. Germline CDR1 SGHRS, CDR2 YFSETQ. CDR3 DNA (partial): TGCGCCAGCAGCAGGGACACTGGCTCTGGAAACACC. This sequence encodes CASSRDTGSGNT. The full CDR3 sequence reads CASSRDTGSGNTIYF.

Details on this clone: The DNA ends 3 residues before the CDR3 does, and the rest of the CDR3 is filled in from the germline J gene. The J gene is TRBJ1-1, the V gene TRBV12-3 or TRBV12-4; 8 bases map to TRBD1. J was trimmed by 5 bases and V by 5 bases; bases with no gene match: 7. The CDR3 sequence is 14 residues long. Partial CDR3 DNA: TGTGCCAGCAGTCTCGGACAGGGTAGGACTGAA. This sequence encodes CASSLGQGRTE. The entire CDR3 protein is CASSLGQGRTEAFF.

About this clone: Read sequence stops 3 residues before the CDR3 end, and the germline J gene provides the missing end. This chain links TRBV5-1 with TRBJ2-7; 8 bases line up with TRBD1. CDR1 is SGHRS and CDR2 is YFSETQ in the germline V gene. After removal of 3 bases from V and 0 bases from J, the junction contained 5 bases not matched to a gene. The CDR3 contains 15 residues. The CDR3 loop is CASSSSGTGSYEQYF. The covered CDR3 bases are TGCGCCAGCAGCTCATCCGGGACAGGCTCCTACGAG. The variable domain in full, completed from reference TRBV5-1 and TRBJ2-7, reads KAGVTQTPRYLIKTRGQQVTLSCSPISGHRSVSWYQQTPGQGLQFLFEYFSETQRNKGNFPGRFSGRQFSNSRSEMNVSTLELGDSALYLCASSSSGTGSYEQYFGPGTRLTVT.

Of note for this clone: The read stops 3 residues short of the end of the CDR3; the missing end is completed from the germline J gene. The chain couples TRBV30 to TRBJ1-2, with a possible D match to TRBD1 (6 bases). V lost 3 bases and J lost 0, with 11 bases in between. In germline, CDR1 is GTSNPN, CDR2 SVGIG (reference sequence). This CDR3 contains 14 residues. The CDR3 bases that were read are TGTGCCTGGAGGAATGGGGGCGCTAACTATGGC. Translated: CAWRNGGANYG. In full, the CDR3 is CAWRNGGANYGYTF. The variable domain in full, completed from reference TRBV30 and TRBJ1-2, reads SQTIHQWPATLVQPVGSPLSLECTVEGTSNPNLYWYRQAAGRGLQLLFYSVGIGQISSEVPQNLSASRPQDRQFILSSKKLLLSDSGFYLCAWRNGGANYGYTFGSGTRLTVV.

Concerning this clone: The read gets to within 3 residues of the CDR3 end, and the germline J gene fills in the rest. This chain links TRBV28 with TRBJ2-3, with D possibly TRBD2 on 6 matching bases. Germline V lookup: CDR1 MDHEN, CDR2 SYDVKM. This CDR3 is 14 amino acids long. Trimming took off 10 bases at V and 4 bases at J, with 18 bases between the two ends. CDR3 bases read: TGTGCCACACAAAGACTAGAGGAGGCAGATACG. Its protein is CATQRLEEADT. The CDR3 as a whole reads CATQRLEEADTQYF. Supplemented by reference TRBV28 and TRBJ2-3, the full variable domain reads DVKVTQSSRYLVKRTGEKVFLECVQDMDHENMFWYRQDPGLGLRLIYFSYDVKMKEKGDIPEGYSVSREKKERFSLILESASTNQTSMYLCATQRLEEADTQYFGPGTRLTVL.

As to this clone: The read finishes 3 residues shy of the CDR3 end, and the germline J gene is used to complete it. The chain employs TRBV11-3 and TRBJ1-3; TRBD1 matches at 7 bases. Germline V gene sequence: CDR1 SGHNT, CDR2 YENEEA. V lost 5 bases to trimming and J lost 3 bases; unmatched junction nucleotides: 4. The CDR3 consists of 14 residues. Incomplete CDR3 DNA: TGTGCCAGCAGCGCCCGACAGGGTGGAAACACC. It translates to CASSARQGGNT. The whole CDR3 sequence is CASSARQGGNTIYF.

Concerning this clone itself: The read ends 3 residues early relative to the CDR3; the germline J gene fills the gap. The V call is TRBV20-1, the J call TRBJ1-1; TRBD1 is a possible D gene (5 bases). This CDR3 region has 13 residues. Trimming pared 3 bases from V and 4 bases from J, leaving 12 bases between. From germline, CDR1 is DFQATT and CDR2 SNEGSKA (reference sequence). The sequenced CDR3 bases are TGCAGTGCTAGTAAGTACAGGATCACTGAA. Its protein product is CSASKYRITE. The entire CDR3 protein reads CSASKYRITEAFF.

About this clone itself: Read data end 3 residues before the CDR3 end; the end is taken from the germline J gene. The chain carries TRBV18 and TRBJ2-2, with D hard to call. V was clipped by 3 bases and J by 6 bases, with 5 bases between them. CDR1 and CDR2 (germline): KGHSH, LQKENI. The CDR3 spans 12 residues. This CDR3 is CASSPQAGELFF. The DNA read from the CDR3 is TGTGCCAGCTCACCGCAGGCCGGGGAG.

Details on this clone: The read finishes 3 residues shy of the CDR3 end, and the germline J gene is used to complete it. Other DNA variants within this sample encode the same CDR3. The genes are TRBV30 and TRBJ1-3, with D perhaps TRBD1 (5 bases). Germline lookup yields CDR1 GTSNPN and CDR2 SVGIG (reference sequence). This CDR3 comprises 13 residues. The CDR3 region is CAWGAGFRSSIYF. The CDR3 DNA, read in part, is TGTGCCTGGGGGGCAGGGTTTCGGTCGTCT. Filled out from reference TRBV30 and TRBJ1-3, the complete variable domain reads SQTIHQWPATLVQPVGSPLSLECTVEGTSNPNLYWYRQAAGRGLQLLFYSVGIGQISSEVPQNLSASRPQDRQFILSSKKLLLSDSGFYLCAWGAGFRSSIYFGEGSWLTVV.

The CDR3 spells CAWSVRRKTPEAFF. The sequenced part of the CDR3 DNA is TGTGCCTGGAGTGTACGGCGCAAGACACCTGAA. The chain joins TRBV30 to TRBJ1-1; the D is unclear. The read ends 3 residues before the CDR3 terminus; that terminus is restored from the germline J gene. The germline CDR1 and CDR2 sequences are GTSNPN and SVGIG (reference sequence). The CDR3 totals 14 residues. The germline V and J ends were trimmed by 0 bases and 6 bases, with 14 bases remaining between them. The entire variable domain, with the rest obtained from reference TRBV30 and TRBJ1-1, is as follows: SQTIHQWPATLVQPVGSPLSLECTVEGTSNPNLYWYRQAAGRGLQLLFYSVGIGQISSEVPQNLSASRPQDRQFILSSKKLLLSDSGFYLCAWSVRRKTPEAFFGQGTRLTVV.

This clone is medium-sized by frequency. The read gets to within 3 residues of the CDR3 end, and the germline J gene fills in the rest. V usage is TRBV6-2 or TRBV6-3 and J usage is TRBJ2-3, with TRBD1 as a possible D gene (7 bases). Germline CDR1 is MNHEY and CDR2 is SVGEGT. The CDR3 contains 11 residues. The V gene lost 7 bases and the J gene lost 8 bases, with 10 bases spanning the gap. The sequenced CDR3 bases are TGTGCCAGCAACCAGGGGGGTACG. Translating gives CASNQGGT. The full CDR3 is CASNQGGTQYF.

Regarding this clone: The read stops 3 residues short of the end of the CDR3; the missing end is completed from the germline J gene. The chain is built from TRBV20-1 and TRBJ2-7; tentatively, D is TRBD2 (6 bases). This CDR3 comprises 14 residues. Between the trimmed V and J ends, which lost 0 bases and 6 bases, there was a span of 15 bases. Per the germline V gene, CDR1 is DFQATT and CDR2 is SNEGSKA (reference sequence). CDR3 sequence reads: CSARDRTMIAEQYF. CDR3 bases read: TGCAGTGCTAGAGATAGGACTATGATTGCCGAG.

A remark on this clone: The read ends 3 residues shy of where the CDR3 ends; the end is completed using the germline J gene. The chain has TRBV7-2 and TRBJ1-2; a possible D gene is TRBD1 (6 bases). Trimming removed 5 bases at V and 5 bases at J, with 18 bases between. This CDR3 region has 15 residues. Germline V gene lookup returns CDR1 SGHTA and CDR2 FQGNSA. The part of the CDR3 DNA that was read is TGTGCCAGCAGCCCCGAAGGGGGGGACCTTTATGGC. As protein: CASSPEGGDLYG. The whole CDR3 protein reads CASSPEGGDLYGYTF.

With respect to this clone: The observed sequence ends 3 residues before the CDR3 terminus, with the missing tail filled in from the germline J gene. The chain joins TRBV7-9 to TRBJ1-1; D might be TRBD1 (5 bases). Germline V gene lookup returns CDR1 SEHNR and CDR2 FQNEAQ (reference sequence). Trimming removed 1 base from V and 6 bases from J, with 9 bases in between. The CDR3 has 13 residues. The sequenced part of the CDR3 DNA is TGTGCCAGCAGCTTAGGTCAGGGTGCTGAA. It translates to CASSLGQGAE. The whole CDR3 reads CASSLGQGAEAFF. Together with reference TRBV7-9 and TRBJ1-1, the CDR3 gives the full variable domain: DTGVSQNPRHKITKRGQNVTFRCDPISEHNRLYWYRQTLGQGPEFLTYFQNEAQLEKSRLLSDRFSAERPKGSFSTLEIQRTEQGDSAMYLCASSLGQGAEAFFGQGTRLTVV.

Concerning this clone itself: The sequenced fragment ends 3 residues before the CDR3 boundary, so the rest is inferred from the germline J gene. The chain uses TRBV12-3 or TRBV12-4 and TRBJ2-7, with 7 bases lining up with TRBD1. J gave up 0 bases and V 6 bases, and 11 bases lay outside the gene matches. CDR3 length: 16 residues. This chain's CDR3 is CASSRWTGSNSYEQYF. Incomplete CDR3 DNA: TGTGCCAGCAGCCGATGGACAGGCTCAAACTCCTACGAG.

Note on this clone: The missing CDR3 end, 3 residues past where the read stops, is filled in from the germline J gene. This chain uses TRBV20-1 with TRBJ2-7; weak D call: TRBD2 (6 bases). Germline values: CDR1 DFQATT, CDR2 SNEGSKA (reference sequence). Between the trimmed V and J ends, which lost 5 bases and 3 bases, there was a span of 14 bases. The CDR3 is 13 amino acids. CDR3 loop: CSASPGLFYEQYF. The CDR3 bases that were read are TGCAGTGCTTCTCCGGGACTCTTCTACGAG.

On this clone: The CDR3 end is not reached by the read, which stops 3 residues before it; the germline J gene fills it in. The chain carries TRBV7-2 and TRBJ2-3; the D is unclear. From germline, CDR1 is SGHTA and CDR2 FQGNSA. This CDR3 is built from 14 residues. Trimming took 5 bases from V and 3 from J, leaving 12 bases between them. CDR3 DNA (partial): TGTGCCAGCAGCACAGTCGTTACAACAGATACG. Encoded protein: CASSTVVTTDT. The complete CDR3 reads CASSTVVTTDTQYF.

Worth noting for this clone: The read comes to an end 3 residues before the CDR3 does, leaving the germline J gene to fill in the end. The chain has TRBV7-2 and TRBJ2-7; D may be TRBD1 (6 bases). Per the germline V gene, CDR1 is SGHTA and CDR2 is FQGNSA. V lost 1 base to trimming and J lost 4 bases, with 8 bases between them. CDR3 size: 13 residues. The CDR3 protein is CASSLETGYEQYF. The DNA read from the CDR3 is TGTGCCAGCAGCTTAGAGACAGGTTACGAG.

On this clone: Read coverage stops 3 residues before the CDR3 terminus; the germline J gene supplies the remainder. J is TRBJ2-5 and V is TRBV20-1, with D perhaps being TRBD1 or TRBD2 (5 bases each). The CDR3 has 14 amino acids. CDR1 and CDR2 (germline): DFQATT, SNEGSKA (reference sequence). Trimming stripped 5 bases from V and 2 bases from J, with 15 bases between. The CDR3 DNA, read in part, is TGCAGTGCTCAGAGGGGCAGGTTACAAGAGACC. This translates into CSAQRGRLQET. Given in full, the CDR3 is CSAQRGRLQETQYF.

For this clone: The read comes to an end 3 residues before the CDR3 does, leaving the germline J gene to fill in the end. V is TRBV2 and J is TRBJ2-2; perhaps TRBD2 as D (5 bases). V lost 4 bases, J lost 6 bases, and 12 bases lay in between. In germline, CDR1 is SNHLY, CDR2 FYNNEI. The CDR3 sequence is 14 residues long. Partial CDR3 DNA: TGTGCCAGCAGTGTTGAGGGTTCCGCCGGGGAG. Protein sequence: CASSVEGSAGE. From start to end, the CDR3 is CASSVEGSAGELFF.

As to this clone: From the germline J gene comes the end of the CDR3, since the read stops 3 residues before it. The V gene is TRBV29-1, the J gene TRBJ2-3, with 7 bases lining up with TRBD2. J gave up 1 base and V 8 bases, and 9 bases lay outside the gene matches. Germline V gene sequence: CDR1 SQVTM, CDR2 ANQGSEA. This CDR3 region has 14 residues. CDR3 residues: CSLWGGPRTDTQYF. The CDR3 bases that were read are TGCAGCCTCTGGGGGGGTCCCCGCACAGATACG.